The 14 T cell receptor beta chains reported below all come from one sample, sequenced in a study of regulatory T cells in long-lasting Graves disease. CDR3 regions were amplified by Arm-PCR using iRepertoire HTBI primers to build TCR beta libraries. In TCRdb, the multiplex PCR reads were re-called with MiXCR into one record per CDR3 protein. The sample gives roughly 700,000 distinct CDR3 sequences, 25% to 35% of which show up once; 35% to 55% is in the top ten. Time point: persistent/refractory GD, antithyroid drugs over 5 years with positive TRAb. RNA isolated from PBMCs was used to make the TCR library. Sequencing used peripheral blood mononuclear cells (PBMCs), obtained when the disease was refractory, from a patient treated with antithyroid drugs. These TCRs come from a female donor with Graves disease.

This clonotype was seen more than once but under ten times. The CDR3 DNA sequence: TGCGCCAGCAGCTGGTGGGGGGGCGAGAAAACTGAAGCTTTCTTT. Its translation: CASSWWGGEKTEAFF. The gene calls are TRBV5-1 and TRBJ1-1; the D gene is possibly TRBD1 (6 bases). The V end was cut by 3 bases, the J end by 5 bases, with 17 bases between. This CDR3 region has 15 residues. Germline-derived CDR1 and CDR2 are SGHRS and YFSETQ.

The V and J genes are TRBV7-2 and TRBJ2-5; D may match TRBD1 or TRBD2 (7 bases each). The V end was cut by 1 base, the J end by 5 bases, with 17 bases between. This CDR3 is built from 16 residues. Germline CDR1 SGHTA, CDR2 FQGNSA. This CDR3 reads CASSLGSQGGWETQYF. In nucleotides, the CDR3 is TGTGCCAGCAGCTTAGGGAGCCAGGGGGGGTGGGAGACCCAGTACTTC.

The chain is built from TRBV4-1 and TRBJ2-7; 12 bases are a match to TRBD2. The CDR3 has 17 residues. Germline-derived CDR1 and CDR2 are MGHRA and YSYEKL. The junction had 10 bases not matched to a gene; V was cut back by 2 bases and J by 5 bases. The CDR3 here is CASSQLLTSGSPHEQYF. The CDR3 DNA follows: TGCGCCAGCAGCCAACTTTTGACTAGCGGGAGCCCCCACGAGCAGTACTTC.

The genes are TRBV10-2 and TRBJ2-5; 10 bases fit TRBD2. V lost 8 bases to trimming and J lost 3 bases; unmatched junction nucleotides: 12. Germline values: CDR1 WSHSY, CDR2 SAAADI. This CDR3 comprises 16 residues. The CDR3 sequence: CASRKRLAGVEETQYF. CDR3 DNA: TGCGCCAGCCGAAAACGGCTAGCGGGAGTCGAAGAGACCCAGTACTTC.

The rearrangement joins TRBV5-4 to TRBJ1-2; D is undetermined. Germline CDR1 is SGHNT and CDR2 is YYREEE (reference sequence). V was shortened by 0 bases and J by 4 bases, with 10 bases between the two germline ends. CDR3 length: 14 amino acids. The CDR3 region is CASSLAGGIYGYTF. In nucleotides, the CDR3 is TGTGCCAGCAGCTTGGCCGGAGGAATCTATGGCTACACCTTC.

V gene TRBV28 combines with J gene TRBJ2-7; D may match TRBD1 or TRBD2 (5 bases each). This CDR3 region has 16 residues. V lost 5 bases and J 2 bases, leaving 19 bases between the germline ends. Germline values: CDR1 MDHEN, CDR2 SYDVKM. CDR3 coding DNA: TGTGCCAGCAGTACGAATCTCCGGGACCGAGCCTACGAGCAGTACTTC. As protein: CASSTNLRDRAYEQYF.

This chain uses TRBV20-1 with TRBJ2-5; 11 nucleotides align to TRBD2. Germline CDR1 DFQATT, CDR2 SNEGSKA (reference sequence). V shed 3 bases and J 4 bases; nucleotides not matched to a gene: 10. This CDR3 spans 16 amino acids. The CDR3 bases are TGCAGTGCTAGTCGGCTAGCGGGAGGTTTGGGAGAGACCCAGTACTTC. It translates to CSASRLAGGLGETQYF.

As regards this clonotype: This may be a read error: a much more frequent sequence differs by one nucleotide. The conserved closing phenylalanine or tryptophan is absent in this CDR3, likely reflecting a read error. The J gene is TRBJ1-2, the V gene TRBV6-1; TRBD1 might be the D (5 bases). With 4 bases removed from V and 6 bases from J, the gap between germline ends came to 9 bases. The CDR3 runs 12 residues. Germline CDR1 is MNHNS and CDR2 is SASEGT. CDR3 loop: CASSARVDGYTL. The CDR3 region has the DNA TGTGCCAGCAGTGCCAGGGTAGATGGCTACACCCTC.

The chain is built from TRBV6-1 and TRBJ2-7; D uncertain. Germline V gives CDR1 MNHNS, CDR2 SASEGT. There are 14 residues in the CDR3. The V end was cut by 6 bases, the J end by 1 base, with 13 bases between. DNA of the CDR3: TGTGCCAGCAGAGCTACCGGGCTATCCTACGAGCAGTACTTC. It codes for CASRATGLSYEQYF.

The chain employs TRBV6-1 and TRBJ2-1; tentative D call: TRBD2 (6 bases). Germline assignment: CDR1 MNHNS and CDR2 SASEGT. The CDR3 is 17 residues long. V was clipped by 1 base and J by 1 base, with 14 bases between them. CDR3 amino acids: CASSEDPPGSSYNEQFF. DNA of the CDR3: TGTGCCAGCAGTGAAGACCCGCCCGGGAGTTCCTACAATGAGCAGTTCTTC.

This chain links TRBV29-1 with TRBJ2-7, with a weak D call TRBD1 (6 bases). Trimming removed 7 bases from V and 0 bases from J, with 10 bases in between. This CDR3 has 12 residues. Germline V CDR1 and CDR2: SQVTM, ANQGSEA. The CDR3 here is CSARQDSYEQYF. The CDR3 nucleotides are TGCAGCGCACGACAGGACTCCTACGAGCAGTACTTC.

This clonotype was seen a few times. This chain links TRBV19 with TRBJ1-2; D unclear. This CDR3 is built from 13 residues. Germline assignment: CDR1 LNHDA and CDR2 SQIVND (reference sequence). The germline V and J ends were trimmed by 4 bases and 2 bases, with 8 bases remaining between them. The CDR3 region is CASSTPDNYGYTF. The CDR3 DNA sequence: TGTGCCAGTAGTACACCCGACAACTATGGCTACACCTTC.

The sample holds many counts of this clonotype. This chain uses TRBV15 with TRBJ1-5, with D perhaps TRBD1 (6 bases). V was trimmed by 4 bases and J by 3 bases, leaving 13 bases between them. The germline V gene encodes CDR1 LNHNV and CDR2 YYDKDF (reference sequence). The CDR3 runs 15 residues. The CDR3: CATSIRGAVNQPQHF. The DNA of the CDR3 is TGTGCCACCAGCATACGGGGGGCGGTCAATCAGCCCCAGCATTTT.

Here the CDR3 reads CASSWGVNTGELFF. Written as DNA, the CDR3 is TGTGCCAGCAGTTGGGGTGTGAACACCGGGGAGCTGTTTTTT. The gene calls are TRBV6-2 or TRBV6-3 and TRBJ2-2; D unresolved. The CDR3 has 14 residues. The germline V gene has CDR1 MNHEY and CDR2 SVGEGT. Between the trimmed V and J ends, which lost 4 bases and 1 base, there was a span of 7 bases.